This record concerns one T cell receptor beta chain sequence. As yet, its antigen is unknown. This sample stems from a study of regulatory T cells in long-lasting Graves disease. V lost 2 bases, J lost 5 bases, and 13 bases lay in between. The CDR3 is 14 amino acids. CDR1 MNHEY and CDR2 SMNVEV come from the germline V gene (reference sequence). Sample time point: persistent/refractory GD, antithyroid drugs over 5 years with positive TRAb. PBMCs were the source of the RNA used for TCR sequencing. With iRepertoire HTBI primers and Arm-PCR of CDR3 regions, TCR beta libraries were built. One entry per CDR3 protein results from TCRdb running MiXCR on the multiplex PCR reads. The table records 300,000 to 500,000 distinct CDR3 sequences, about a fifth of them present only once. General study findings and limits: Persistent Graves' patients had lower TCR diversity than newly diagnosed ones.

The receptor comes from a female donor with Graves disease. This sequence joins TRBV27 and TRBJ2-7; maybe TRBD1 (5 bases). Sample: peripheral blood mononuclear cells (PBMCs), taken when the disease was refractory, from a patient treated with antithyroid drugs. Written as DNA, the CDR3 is TGTGCCAGCAGTTTAGTGAGACAGCCCCACGAGCAGTACTTC. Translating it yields CASSLVRQPHEQYF.